This T cell receptor (beta chain) was recorded in a study of T cell changes during pregnancy in multiple sclerosis. Libraries were prepared by immunoSEQ multiplex PCR; TCRdb keeps only in-frame clonotypes and omits some of them. This table holds 100,000 or so clones, about 91% found once. This receptor was taken from a female donor with multiple sclerosis, enrolled in a pregnancy study. The source was peripheral blood, collected in the second trimester of pregnancy.

The chain's CDR3 is CASRITSGSPYEQYF. CDR3 DNA sequence: TGTGCCAGCAGAATTACTAGCGGGAGTCCCTACGAGCAGTACTTC. The chain carries TRBV27 and TRBJ2-7; 11 nucleotides match TRBD2. The CDR3 totals 15 residues. CDR1 is MNHEY, CDR2 SMNVEV, per germline (reference sequence). J gave up 2 bases and V 6 bases, and 6 bases lay outside the gene matches.